This T cell receptor (beta chain) comes out of a study of T-cell reconstitution after alpha-beta-depleted transplantation in children. There are a few counts of this clonotype. Preparation of the TCRbeta library involved a method that used unique molecular identifiers. TCRdb used MiXCR to reprocess the PCR reads, holding one entry per CDR3 protein. The data show over 550,000 distinct CDR3 sequences, about 10% seen once. Germline V gene sequence: CDR1 SEHNR, CDR2 FQNEAQ (reference sequence). CDR3 length equals 14 residues. With 4 bases removed from V and 5 bases from J, the gap between germline ends came to 12 bases.

This receptor was identified in a human donor who donated a stem cell graft to a child with acute myeloid leukemia. Source: PBMCs from the stem cell graft donor, taken from the stem cell graft. The rearrangement links TRBV7-9 to TRBJ1-5, with D possibly TRBD1 on 6 matching bases. The CDR3 loop is CASSWGTPDQPQHF. The DNA for the CDR3 is TGTGCCAGCAGCTGGGGGACACCTGATCAGCCCCAGCATTTT.